This T cell receptor beta chain came from a study of blood T cell repertoires in COVID-19. TCRdb's copy holds only in-frame clones and misses some; the assay was immunoSEQ multiplex PCR. The sample includes about 140,000 clones, 75% to 85% of them seen just once. The sequencing input was peripheral blood. This TCR was sampled from a woman of 80 years or more with active or convalescent COVID-19.

The CDR3 DNA is TGTGCCAGCTCACCTCTGGAGCGTTTGATAGTAGGGGCCAACGTCCTGACTTTC. Amino acids: CASSPLERLIVGANVLTF. J is TRBJ2-6 and V is TRBV18; D gene uncertain. V dropped 3 bases and J dropped 4 bases, with 19 bases sitting between them. The CDR3 extends over 18 amino acids. Germline lookup yields CDR1 KGHSH and CDR2 LQKENI.